Listed below are T cell receptor beta chains from one sample, sequenced in a study of pediatric ulcerative colitis. Method: immunoSEQ multiplex PCR; TCRdb's copy keeps in-frame clones and lacks some. The sample records about 32,000 clones, 82% being singletons. Input material: blood. These TCRs come from a boy aged 5 to 17 with severe ulcerative colitis. The conserved cysteine and the conserved F or W are not part of the CDR3 here. Size is stated for part of the rows, as once, few or many counts, or as a class when the clone is expanded.

v_gene	j_gene	abundance	len	CDR3aa
TRBV19	TRBJ2-1	.	11	ASSIDHPGEEF
TRBV6-1	TRBJ2-3	few	13	ASSESSGGADTQY
TRBV7-9	TRBJ2-3	.	15	ASSQDQERGGGDTQY
TRBV28	TRBJ1-5	.	8	ASSSGPQH
TRBV15	TRBJ1-1	.	15	ATSRVGTSDLYTEAF
TRBV29-1	TRBJ2-7	.	9	SVVASYEQY
TRBV19	TRBJ1-1	.	11	ASSETGWGEAF
TRBV5-1	TRBJ1-5	.	13	ASSPGQGAHQPQH
TRBV6-1	TRBJ1-2	.	11	ASSPQGNYGYT
TRBV6-4	TRBJ2-6	few	12	ASSDNSGANVLT
TRBV19	TRBJ1-5	.	11	ATQGQNNQPQH
TRBV12-5	TRBJ2-7	.	10	ASGLKLDEQY
TRBV14	TRBJ2-5	.	13	ASSPQRVGAETQY
TRBV6-6	TRBJ1-6	.	12	ASRPRQANSPLH
TRBV7-9	TRBJ1-2	few	14	ASSSAAGTNSYGYT
TRBV5-6	TRBJ2-7	once	12	ASSFRGGSYEQY
TRBV19	TRBJ2-1	.	14	ASSTGLAGVYNEQF
TRBV30	TRBJ1-4	few	12	AWSVGDWNEKLF
TRBV4-3	TRBJ1-2	.	14	ASSQAPGGGNYGYT
TRBV30	TRBJ1-1	few	9	AWSRDRGAF
TRBV13	TRBJ2-7	.	10	ASSPPNSEQY
TRBV19	TRBJ1-2	few	12	ASLPGTAVYGYT
TRBV4-1	TRBJ2-5	.	13	ASSQDLSLRETQY
TRBV5-4	TRBJ2-5	once	12	ASASWAFQETQY
TRBV4-3	TRBJ1-2	.	12	ASSQETGLSGYT
TRBV7-9	TRBJ2-7	.	11	ASSFPPSYEQY
TRBV2	TRBJ2-2	.	13	ASKPGTRGTGELF
TRBV10-3	TRBJ2-7	once	14	AISQLDRGLTYEQY
TRBV18	TRBJ1-2	.	13	ASSRTGQAGYGYT
TRBV7-8	TRBJ1-1	few	11	ASSLTGGTEAF
TRBV5-1	TRBJ2-7	.	13	ASSVPGQKRGEQY
TRBV7-2	TRBJ1-6	.	10	ASSLVRAPLH
TRBV5-8	TRBJ1-4	.	15	ASSLMSGGLKNEKLF
TRBV25-1	TRBJ2-2	.	16	ASSDSTSGGAYTGELF
TRBV7-8	TRBJ1-5	.	11	ASSLYTNQPQH